This paragraph covers one T cell receptor beta chain sequence. The target antigen is unknown. This sample was taken from a study of cytomegalovirus exposure and HLA in healthy donors. Study-wide background: From donors who were HLA-typed, an early data release held about 85 million unique TCRs.

The PCR ran on 60 Vbeta and 13 Jbeta primers. Profiled with immunoSEQ multiplex PCR; TCRdb holds only in-frame clones, not every one. The sample holds over 120,000 clones; approximately 78% are singletons and the top ten take 2% to 3%. General observations from the study: TCR beta V- and J-gene trimming, according to a later analysis, was linked to a missense DCLRE1C variant.

The germline V gene has CDR1 KGHSH and CDR2 LQKENI. The germline V and J ends were trimmed by 1 base and 3 bases, with 9 bases remaining between them. This CDR3 has 15 amino acids. The sample comprised PBMCs. This sequence was found in a woman between 18 and 29 years old in good health and CMV-seropositive. The chain couples TRBV18 to TRBJ2-2; D possibly corresponds to TRBD2 (6 bases). CDR3 sequence reads: CASSPRLADTGELFF. The CDR3 DNA reads as TGTGCCAGCTCACCACGGTTAGCGGACACCGGGGAGCTGTTTTTT.